Given below is one TCR beta chain in context. Its antigen is currently unknown. Possible read error: a much larger clone is one base away. Sorting was used to obtain naive CD8 T cells (CD8+CD4-CCR7+CD45RA+). These data come from a study of molecular identifiers for immune sequencing clone quantification. Regarding the study as a whole: Whereas clones above 20 RNA copies held under 1% of naive-cell molecules, they held over 97% of effector molecules.

The germline V gene has CDR1 MNHEY and CDR2 SVGEGT. CDR3 length: 14 residues. Trimming took off 2 bases at V and 3 bases at J, with 8 bases between the two ends. In preparing bulk TCR libraries, previously described methods and listed TCR primers were used. TCRdb reanalysed the PCR reads using MiXCR and keeps one entry per CDR3 protein. This table holds 400,000 to 600,000 distinct CDR3 sequences, around 23% found once. This clonotype originated in a human donor in good health. Some libraries in this study had Jurkat cell RNA spiked in. The specimen was naive CD8+ T cells from blood, with Jurkat cell RNA spiked in. The subset: FACS-sorted CD8+CD4-CCR7+CD45RA+ naive T cells. V is TRBV6-2 or TRBV6-3 and J is TRBJ1-5; D not resolved. In DNA form, the CDR3 reads TGTGCCAGCAGTTACCCGAGGTCCAATCAGCCCCAGCATTTT. Encoded protein: CASSYPRSNQPQHF.